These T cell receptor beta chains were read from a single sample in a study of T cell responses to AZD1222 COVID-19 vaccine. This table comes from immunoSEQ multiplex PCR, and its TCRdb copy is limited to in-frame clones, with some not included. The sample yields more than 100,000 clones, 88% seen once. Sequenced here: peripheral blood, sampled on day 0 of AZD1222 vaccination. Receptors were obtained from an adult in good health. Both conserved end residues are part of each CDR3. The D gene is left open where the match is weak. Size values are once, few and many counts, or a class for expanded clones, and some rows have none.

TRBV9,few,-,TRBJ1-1,CASSVVQDAGTEAFF,TGTGCCAGCAGCGTAGTGCAGGACGCGGGCACTGAAGCTTTCTTT
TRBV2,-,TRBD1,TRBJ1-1,CATTDRDTEAFF,TGTGCCACCACGGACAGGGACACTGAAGCTTTCTTT
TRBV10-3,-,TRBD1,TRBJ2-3,CASRTGVSTDTQYF,TGTGCCTCCCGGACAGGGGTTAGTACAGATACGCAGTATTTT
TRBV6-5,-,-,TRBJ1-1,CASSSDQGDTEAFF,TGTGCCAGCAGCTCAGATCAAGGGGACACTGAAGCTTTCTTT
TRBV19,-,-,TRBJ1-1,CASVRHGGNTEAFF,TGTGCCAGTGTCCGGCACGGAGGGAACACTGAAGCTTTCTTT
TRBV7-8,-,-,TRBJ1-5,CASSLSGRAPAQHF,TGTGCCAGCAGCTTAAGCGGCAGGGCACCGGCCCAGCATTTT
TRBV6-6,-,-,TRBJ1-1,CASTPSAGNMNTEAFF,TGTGCCAGCACCCCGTCCGCAGGGAACATGAACACTGAAGCTTTCTTT
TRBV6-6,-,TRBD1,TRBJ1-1,CASSSGQGAETEAFF,TGTGCCAGCAGCTCCGGACAGGGGGCTGAAACTGAAGCTTTCTTT
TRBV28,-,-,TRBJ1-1,CASSLGHLEAFF,TGTGCCAGCAGTTTAGGACACCTTGAAGCTTTCTTT
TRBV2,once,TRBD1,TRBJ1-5,CASVEGANGPQHF,TGTGCCAGCGTGGAGGGGGCGAACGGTCCCCAGCATTTT
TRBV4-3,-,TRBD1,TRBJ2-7,CASSQDRGTGGFEQYF,TGCGCCAGCAGCCAAGATCGCGGGACAGGGGGCTTCGAGCAGTACTTC
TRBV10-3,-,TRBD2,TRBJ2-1,CAISDGTSGAYNEQFF,TGTGCCATCAGTGATGGGACTAGCGGGGCATACAATGAGCAGTTCTTC
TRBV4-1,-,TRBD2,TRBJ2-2,CASTQVGSGGVNTGELFF,TGCGCCAGCACTCAAGTGGGTAGCGGGGGGGTGAACACCGGGGAGCTGTTTTTT
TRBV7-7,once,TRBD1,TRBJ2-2,CASSLDGRGYTGELFF,TGTGCCAGCAGCTTAGACGGCAGGGGGTACACCGGGGAGCTGTTTTTT
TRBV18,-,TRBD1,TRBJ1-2,CASSARTGVNYGYTF,TGTGCCAGCTCAGCGAGGACAGGGGTCAACTATGGCTACACCTTC
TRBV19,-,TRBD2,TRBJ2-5,CASSIWRGDPYQETQYF,TGTGCCAGTAGTATTTGGCGGGGGGACCCTTACCAAGAGACCCAGTACTTC
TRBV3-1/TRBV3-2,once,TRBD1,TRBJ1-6,CASSSTGGFSNSPLHF,TGTGCCAGCAGCTCGACAGGGGGCTTCAGTAATTCACCCCTCCACTTT
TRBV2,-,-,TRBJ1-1,CASSEGRLFNTEAFF,TGTGCCAGCAGTGAAGGTAGACTTTTTAACACTGAAGCTTTCTTT
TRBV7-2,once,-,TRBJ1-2,CASSFTSAGTYGYTF,TGTGCCAGCAGCTTCACCTCCGCAGGGACCTATGGCTACACCTTC
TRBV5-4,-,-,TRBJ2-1,CASSRGKANEQFF,TGTGCCAGCAGTAGGGGTAAGGCCAATGAGCAGTTCTTC
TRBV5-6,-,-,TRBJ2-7,CASSSGQPNYEQYF,TGTGCCAGCAGTAGCGGACAGCCTAACTACGAGCAGTACTTC
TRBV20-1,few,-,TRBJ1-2,CSLGTLSGYTF,TGCAGCCTAGGCACGCTATCCGGCTACACCTTC